This T cell receptor (beta chain) stems from a study of blood T cell repertoires in COVID-19. Study background: Samples taken during acute and convalescent COVID-19 were collected in the United States, Italy and Spain.

The germline V and J ends were trimmed by 7 bases and 1 base, with 16 bases remaining between them. The V gene's germline CDR1 is SNHLY and CDR2 FYNNEI. This CDR3 is 15 amino acids long. In the original workflow: Reference gene primers were amplified, and this amplification served to estimate nucleated cell counts. Sequencing was performed with immunoSEQ multiplex PCR; in TCRdb, only in-frame clones are kept and a portion is missing. That table is the source of V, J and clone size, and D and trimming were worked out from the DNA. This sample has 300,000 or so clones, with roughly 90% found just once.

Sequencing used peripheral blood. The gene calls are TRBV2 and TRBJ1-1; no clear D gene. This clonotype originated in a woman aged 30 to 39 with COVID-19, enrolled during active disease. This CDR3 reads CASTARGKGNTEAFF. The CDR3 DNA sequence: TGTGCCAGCACGGCGAGAGGGAAGGGGAACACTGAAGCTTTCTTT.